The 18 T cell receptor beta chains below were found in one sample sequenced in a study of PD-1 blockade in classical Hodgkin lymphoma. With no exception, relapse followed autologous stem cell transplantation in all patients, and brentuximab vedotin exposure varied. TCRdb keeps only in-frame clones here, not all; method: immunoSEQ multiplex PCR. The sample has about 58,000 clones, approximately 90% seen once; the top ten hold about 10%. This specimen was peripheral blood mononuclear cells (PBMCs), taken before the second cycle of nivolumab. The receptors come from a human donor with classical Hodgkin lymphoma.

The CDR3 is CASSSPAYGGGRRETQYF. Written as DNA, the CDR3 is TGCGCCAGCAGCTCACCCGCCTACGGGGGAGGGCGACGAGAGACCCAGTACTTC. The V call is TRBV4-3, the J call TRBJ2-5, with 7 bases that match TRBD2. The V segment lost 5 bases and the J segment 4 bases; nucleotides outside the gene matches: 19. The CDR3 runs to 18 residues. Germline CDR1 reads LGHNA; CDR2 reads YSLEER.

The chain carries TRBV21-1 and TRBJ1-4; whether TRBD1, the table's D call, matches the DNA was not checked. TRBV21-1 is assigned pseudogene status. This CDR3 spans 15 amino acids. The CDR3 bases are TGTGCCAGCAGCGAGGAACAGGGGGAGAATGAAAAACTGTTTTTT. Amino acid sequence: CASSEEQGENEKLFF.

The CDR3 reads CASSLVADLPIYGYTF. CDR3 DNA: TGTGCCAGCAGCTTAGTGGCAGACCTCCCCATCTATGGCTACACCTTC. The rearrangement links TRBV7-2 to TRBJ1-2; D not certain. The CDR3 extends over 16 amino acids. From germline, CDR1 is SGHTA and CDR2 FQGNSA. Trimming removed 1 base at V and 4 bases at J, with 16 bases between.

The chain carries TRBV7-9 and TRBJ2-2; TRBD2 might be the D (5 bases). CDR1 is SEHNR and CDR2 is FQNEAQ in the germline V gene (reference sequence). The CDR3 is 14 amino acids. With 2 bases removed from V and 1 base from J, the gap between germline ends came to 5 bases. CDR3 bases: TGTGCCAGCAGCTTACGGGGGAACACCGGGGAGCTGTTTTTT. Protein product: CASSLRGNTGELFF. The full variable domain, completed using reference TRBV7-9 and TRBJ2-2, is DTGVSQNPRHKITKRGQNVTFRCDPISEHNRLYWYRQTLGQGPEFLTYFQNEAQLEKSRLLSDRFSAERPKGSFSTLEIQRTEQGDSAMYLCASSLRGNTGELFFGEGSRLTVL.

CDR3 sequence: CASSQDEGSIVSGANVLTF. The CDR3 DNA reads as TGCGCCAGCAGCCAAGATGAAGGCAGTATCGTCTCTGGGGCCAACGTCCTGACTTTC. This chain uses TRBV4-3 with TRBJ2-6; D is uncertain. Deletions cut 0 bases from V and 0 bases from J, with 15 bases between. Looked up from germline, CDR1 is LGHNA and CDR2 is YSLEER. This CDR3 spans 19 amino acids.

V and J are TRBV11-1 and TRBJ1-2; 8 bases map to TRBD1. The germline CDR1 and CDR2 sequences are SGHAT and FQDESV (reference sequence). The CDR3 runs to 15 residues. The V segment lost 5 bases and the J segment 3 bases; nucleotides outside the gene matches: 8. In DNA form, the CDR3 reads TGTGCCAGCAGCCCGACGACAGGGGCTGACTATGGCTACACCTTC. It specifies CASSPTTGADYGYTF.

V and J are TRBV28 and TRBJ1-1; D is unresolved. Trimming removed 3 bases from V and 1 base from J, with 15 bases in between. Germline assignment: CDR1 MDHEN and CDR2 SYDVKM. The CDR3 runs to 16 residues. In DNA form, the CDR3 reads TGTGCCAGCAGTTTGAGAGATTGGACGGGGAACACTGAAGCTTTCTTT. As protein: CASSLRDWTGNTEAFF.

This clone was found once. V usage is TRBV18 and J usage is TRBJ1-5; D is unresolved. Trimming took off 3 bases at V and 0 bases at J, with 6 bases between the two ends. The length of the CDR3 is 14 residues. The V gene's germline CDR1 is KGHSH and CDR2 LQKENI. In DNA, the CDR3 is TGTGCCAGCTCACCGGGGTTTAGCAATCAGCCCCAGCATTTT. It encodes CASSPGFSNQPQHF.

The V gene is TRBV27, the J gene TRBJ1-5; D gene uncertain. Trimming stripped 7 bases from V and 11 bases from J, with 36 bases between. CDR3 size: 19 residues. Germline-derived CDR1 and CDR2 are MNHEY and SMNVEV (reference sequence). CDR3 nucleotide sequence: TGTGCCAGCAATTCCCCCCAATGGGTCAGGAGACTAGCAATCATGACCCAGCATTTT. It encodes CASNSPQWVRRLAIMTQHF.

This clone was counted a single time. V gene TRBV19 combines with J gene TRBJ2-5, with 7 bases identical to TRBD1. CDR3 size: 14 residues. CDR1 is LNHDA and CDR2 is SQIVND in the germline V gene (reference sequence). Trimming at V came to 1 base and at J to 5 bases, leaving 4 bases not matched to a gene. In DNA, the CDR3 is TGTGCCAGTAGTATAGGCGAGGGGGCTGAGACCCAGTACTTC. It is translated as CASSIGEGAETQYF.

The J gene is TRBJ1-5, the V gene TRBV28; D gene uncertain. The CDR3 spans 15 residues. Trimming shortened V by 4 bases and J by 1 base, and 11 bases separated the two germline ends. Germline CDR1 and CDR2: MDHEN and SYDVKM. Here the CDR3 DNA reads TGTGCCAGCAGTTCCACAGTGGGCAGCAATCAGCCCCAGCATTTT. This gives the protein CASSSTVGSNQPQHF.

The J gene is TRBJ2-1, the V gene TRBV2; tentatively, D is TRBD1 or TRBD2 (6 bases each). Germline V lookup: CDR1 SNHLY, CDR2 FYNNEI. This CDR3 contains 17 residues. V lost 1 base and J 1 base, leaving 14 bases between the germline ends. In nucleotides, the CDR3 is TGTGCCAGCAGTGAAGTCCCCCCGGGGGCGTCCTACAATGAGCAGTTCTTC. Translating gives CASSEVPPGASYNEQFF.

This rearrangement joins TRBV7-2 to TRBJ2-6; TRBD2 matches at 8 bases. Per germline, CDR1 SGHTA and CDR2 FQGNSA. This CDR3 region has 16 residues. Trimming removed 6 bases from V and 0 bases from J; junction bases left unmatched: 4. CDR3 amino acids: CASRWAGGSGANVLTF. As DNA, the CDR3 is TGTGCCAGCAGGTGGGCGGGAGGCTCTGGGGCCAACGTCCTGACTTTC. Together with reference TRBV7-2 and TRBJ2-6, the CDR3 gives the full variable domain: GAGVSQSPSNKVTEKGKDVELRCDPISGHTALYWYRQSLGQGLEFLIYFQGNSAPDKSGLPSDRFSAERTGGSVSTLTIQRTQQEDSAVYLCASRWAGGSGANVLTFGAGSRLTVL.

The rearrangement links TRBV9 to TRBJ1-1; 11 nucleotides match TRBD1. V lost 0 bases to trimming and J lost 6 bases; unmatched junction nucleotides: 4. CDR3 length: 15 amino acids. Germline V gene sequence: CDR1 SGDLS, CDR2 YYNGEE. CDR3 DNA sequence: TGTGCCAGCAGCGTAGGCGGGGGACAGGGGGCTGAAGCTTTCTTT. Protein product: CASSVGGGQGAEAFF.

V usage is TRBV2 and J usage is TRBJ2-5; the D gene is possibly TRBD1 (5 bases). CDR1 is SNHLY, CDR2 FYNNEI, per germline. V lost 5 bases, J lost 1 base, and 14 bases lay in between. This CDR3 comprises 15 residues. CDR3 DNA: TGTGCCAGCAGTCCCTCCCAGGGTCTCCAAGAGACCCAGTACTTC. Protein sequence: CASSPSQGLQETQYF.

CDR3 region: CASSQEPQPENSPLHF. As DNA, the CDR3 is TGCGCCAGCAGCCAAGAACCTCAACCAGAGAATTCACCCCTCCACTTT. The chain uses TRBV4-1 and TRBJ1-6; D not certain. The germline V gene has CDR1 MGHRA and CDR2 YSYEKL. Trimming stripped 0 bases from V and 7 bases from J, with 13 bases between. This CDR3 has 16 residues.

The chain joins TRBV4-1 to TRBJ1-4; maybe TRBD1 (6 bases). Germline V lookup: CDR1 MGHRA, CDR2 YSYEKL. The CDR3 spans 15 residues. Between the trimmed V and J ends, which lost 2 bases and 7 bases, there was a span of 14 bases. The DNA for the CDR3 is TGCGCCAGCAGCCAACAAACAGGGATGGGTGAAAAACTGTTTTTT. It translates to CASSQQTGMGEKLFF.

This clone was seen a handful of times. The chain recombines TRBV7-7 with TRBJ1-5; unclear D gene. CDR3 size: 13 residues. Trimming took off 4 bases at V and 4 bases at J, with 8 bases between the two ends. Germline V gene sequence: CDR1 SSHAT, CDR2 FNYEAQ (reference sequence). CDR3 amino acids: CASSYGPNQPQHF. CDR3 coding DNA: TGTGCCAGCAGCTATGGGCCTAATCAGCCCCAGCATTTT.